This TCR beta chain was sequenced in a study of control samples from healthy donors and cancer patients. Sequencing used immunoSEQ multiplex PCR; TCRdb keeps in-frame clones, though not all of them. The sample gives more than 75,000 clones, about 79% of which show up once; under 12% is in the top ten. V was shortened by 3 bases and J by 3 bases, with 9 bases between the two germline ends. Germline loops: CDR1 SGHAT, CDR2 FQNNGV. The CDR3 has 14 residues. The specimen sequenced was blood. The chain recombines TRBV11-2 with TRBJ1-3; unclear D gene. The receptor was isolated from a woman aged 30 to 39 in good health. CDR3 in amino acids: CASSLEAIGNTIYF. Written as DNA, the CDR3 is TGTGCCAGCAGCTTGGAGGCTATTGGAAACACCATATATTTT. Based on the CDR3 plus reference TRBV11-2 and TRBJ1-3, the full variable domain is EAGVAQSPRYKIIEKRQSVAFWCNPISGHATLYWYQQILGQGPKLLIQFQNNGVVDDSQLPKDRFSAERLKGVDSTLKIQPAKLEDSAVYLCASSLEAIGNTIYFGEGSWLTVV.